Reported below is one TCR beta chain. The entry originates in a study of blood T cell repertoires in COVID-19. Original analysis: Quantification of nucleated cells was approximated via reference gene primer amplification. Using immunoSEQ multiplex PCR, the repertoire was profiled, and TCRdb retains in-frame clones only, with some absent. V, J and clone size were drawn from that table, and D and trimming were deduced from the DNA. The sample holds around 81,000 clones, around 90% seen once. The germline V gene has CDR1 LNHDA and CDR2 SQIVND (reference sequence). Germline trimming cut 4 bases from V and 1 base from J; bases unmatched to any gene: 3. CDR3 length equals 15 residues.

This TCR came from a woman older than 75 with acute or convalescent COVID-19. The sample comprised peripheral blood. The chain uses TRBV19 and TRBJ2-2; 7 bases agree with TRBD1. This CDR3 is CASSTRTGNTGELFF. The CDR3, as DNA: TGTGCCAGTAGTACTCGGACAGGGAACACCGGGGAGCTGTTTTTT.